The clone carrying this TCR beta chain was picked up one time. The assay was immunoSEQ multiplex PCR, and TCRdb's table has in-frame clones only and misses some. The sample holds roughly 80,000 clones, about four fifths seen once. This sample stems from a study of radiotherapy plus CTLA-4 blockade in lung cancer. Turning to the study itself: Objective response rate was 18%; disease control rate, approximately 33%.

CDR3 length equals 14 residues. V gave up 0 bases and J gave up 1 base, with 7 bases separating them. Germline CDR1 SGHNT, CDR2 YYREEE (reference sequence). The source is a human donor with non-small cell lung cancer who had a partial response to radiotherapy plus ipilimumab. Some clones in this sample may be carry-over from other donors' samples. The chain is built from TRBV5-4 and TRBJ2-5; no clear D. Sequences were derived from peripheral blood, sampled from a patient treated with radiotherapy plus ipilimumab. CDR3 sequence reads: CASSLGRFQETQYF. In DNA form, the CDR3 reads TGTGCCAGCAGCTTGGGGCGGTTCCAAGAGACCCAGTACTTC. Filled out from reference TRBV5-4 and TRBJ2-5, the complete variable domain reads ETGVTQSPTHLIKTRGQQVTLRCSSQSGHNTVSWYQQALGQGPQFIFQYYREEENGRGNFPPRFSGLQFPNYSSELNVNALELDDSALYLCASSLGRFQETQYFGPGTRLLVL.